This TCR beta chain was sequenced for a study of regulatory T cells in long-lasting Graves disease. iRepertoire HTBI primers and Arm-PCR of CDR3 regions built TCR beta libraries. TCRdb itself ran the multiplex PCR reads through MiXCR, one entry per CDR3 protein. The data show a few hundred thousand distinct CDR3 sequences, 16% seen once. In its sample, this clonotype was seen many times. The antigen is not known. This CDR3 has 12 amino acids. Between the trimmed V and J ends, which lost 9 bases and 4 bases, there was a span of 9 bases. Germline loops: CDR1 KGHDR, CDR2 SFDVKD. Findings and limits, study-wide: The study found lower TCR diversity in persistent Graves' patients than in newly diagnosed ones. There was favoring of TRBV28, TRBJ1-2 and TRBJ2-5 in persistent disease.

This sample's time point: newly diagnosed GD, antithyroid drugs for less than 3 months. Generation of the TCR library employed RNA extracted from PBMCs. Criteria from the American Thyroid Association guidelines were applied to diagnose Graves' disease. These same records also appear under a second study, on T cells in Graves' hyperthyroidism and ophthalmopathy.

The V and J genes are TRBV24-1 and TRBJ2-1; no firm D call. This receptor was obtained from a man in his forties or fifties with Graves disease. The material sequenced was peripheral blood mononuclear cells (PBMCs), taken at new diagnosis, from a patient treated with antithyroid drugs. The CDR3 is CATSEQYNEQFF. The CDR3 DNA follows: TGTGCCACCTCAGAGCAGTACAATGAGCAGTTCTTC.